This entry lists 21 T cell receptor beta chains sequenced from one sample in a study of shared clonotypes between healthy human individuals. Libraries were prepared by immunoSEQ multiplex PCR; TCRdb keeps only in-frame clonotypes and omits some of them. The sample includes approximately 600,000 clones, 90% to 95% of them seen just once. It was CD45RO-negative cells, positively selected for CCR7, that made up naive CD8 cells, with terminally differentiated effector memory CD45RA+ cells excluded. Sequencing was carried out using naive CD8+ T cells sorted from blood. The receptors were gathered from a woman in her 30s in good health.

This rearrangement joins TRBV28 to TRBJ1-2; TRBD1 is a possible D gene (6 bases). The V end lost 6 bases, the J end lost 2 bases, and 16 bases lay between the germline ends. The CDR3 runs 15 residues. Germline assignment: CDR1 MDHEN and CDR2 SYDVKM. CDR3: CASRGLQGANYGYTF. Here the CDR3 DNA reads TGTGCCAGCAGAGGCTTACAGGGAGCGAACTATGGCTACACCTTC.

The chain couples TRBV6-5 to TRBJ1-1; 7 bases map to TRBD1. The CDR3 sequence is 15 residues long. CDR1 is MNHEY and CDR2 is SVGAGI in the germline V gene. V trimming: 5 bases; J trimming: 2 bases; junction bases outside the gene matches: 8. The DNA of the CDR3 is TGTGCCAGCAGTCCGGGGACAGACATAAACACTGAAGCTTTCTTT. Translating gives CASSPGTDINTEAFF.

As for this clone: Additional DNA sequences in this sample encode the identical CDR3. The CDR3 DNA sequence: TGTGCCAGCAGTCTCCCCAGGGTCGACGAGCAGTACTTC. It codes for CASSLPRVDEQYF. The V and J genes are TRBV28 and TRBJ2-7, with D possibly TRBD1 on 5 matching bases. V was cut by 5 bases and J by 5 bases, with 13 bases left in between. The CDR3 runs 13 residues. The germline V gene has CDR1 MDHEN and CDR2 SYDVKM. The entire variable domain, with the rest obtained from reference TRBV28 and TRBJ2-7, is as follows: DVKVTQSSRYLVKRTGEKVFLECVQDMDHENMFWYRQDPGLGLRLIYFSYDVKMKEKGDIPEGYSVSREKKERFSLILESASTNQTSMYLCASSLPRVDEQYFGPGTRLTVT.

The CDR3 sequence is CASSSRDRGPLDNEQFF. The CDR3, as DNA: TGTGCCAGCAGCTCAAGAGACAGGGGACCTCTTGACAATGAGCAGTTCTTC. V is TRBV7-8 and J is TRBJ2-1; 8 positions match TRBD1. J was trimmed by 5 bases and V by 4 bases; bases with no gene match: 13. Germline-derived CDR1 and CDR2 are SGHVS and FQNEAQ. This CDR3 comprises 17 residues.

The rearrangement joins TRBV5-4 to TRBJ2-3; TRBD1 aligns across 7 bases. The ends lost 3 bases at V and 2 bases at J; junction bases unmatched: 6. Germline CDR1 SGHNT, CDR2 YYREEE (reference sequence). The CDR3 is made up of 15 amino acids. The CDR3 loop reads CASSSPGQNTDTQYF. For the CDR3, the DNA is TGTGCCAGCAGCTCACCGGGACAGAACACAGATACGCAGTATTTT.

V is TRBV4-1 and J is TRBJ2-5, with 8 bases fitting TRBD1. The CDR3 consists of 15 residues. The germline V gene has CDR1 MGHRA and CDR2 YSYEKL. Trimming removed 1 base from V and 2 bases from J; junction bases left unmatched: 3. This CDR3 reads CASSQAGTGQETQYF. The CDR3 DNA reads as TGCGCCAGCAGCCAAGCCGGGACAGGACAAGAGACCCAGTACTTC.

This chain connects TRBV25-1 to TRBJ2-1; TRBD1 aligns across 9 bases. Germline CDR1 MGHDK, CDR2 SYGVNS. This CDR3 region has 15 residues. V trimming: 4 bases; J trimming: 2 bases; junction bases outside the gene matches: 3. CDR3 sequence: CASSGRDRAYNEQFF. For the CDR3, the DNA is TGTGCCAGCAGTGGCCGGGACAGGGCCTACAATGAGCAGTTCTTC.

J is TRBJ2-7 and V is TRBV27; no firm D call. Trimming left V 1 base short and J 3 bases short, with 13 bases between. This CDR3 has 15 residues. Germline loops: CDR1 MNHEY, CDR2 SMNVEV (reference sequence). The CDR3 region has the DNA TGTGCCAGCAGTTTATTCCCCGGGTTCGGCTACGAGCAGTACTTC. Its protein product is CASSLFPGFGYEQYF.

The chain recombines TRBV27 with TRBJ2-3; 8 positions agree with TRBD2. The CDR3 totals 15 residues. The ends lost 5 bases at V and 5 bases at J; junction bases unmatched: 9. Germline V gives CDR1 MNHEY, CDR2 SMNVEV (reference sequence). The CDR3 sequence: CASSTSSGSVDTQYF. CDR3 bases: TGTGCCAGCAGTACCTCAAGCGGGAGTGTAGATACGCAGTATTTT.

The chain combines TRBV4-1 with TRBJ2-7, with 9 bases fitting TRBD1. V shed 3 bases, J shed 9 bases, and the junction held 3 bases outside the gene matches. The CDR3 is made up of 12 amino acids. Germline CDR1 is MGHRA and CDR2 is YSYEKL. The CDR3 DNA reads as TGCGCCAGCAGCCAGGACAGGGGACGGCAGTACTTC. Residues: CASSQDRGRQYF.

This clone has a single count. The chain uses TRBV6-5 and TRBJ2-7; the match to TRBD2 covers 12 bases. From germline, CDR1 is MNHEY and CDR2 SVGAGI. CDR3 length: 15 amino acids. Trimming took 2 bases from V and 3 from J; bases not matched to a gene: 2. CDR3 protein: CASSYGLAGFYEQYF. DNA of the CDR3: TGTGCCAGCAGTTACGGACTAGCGGGATTCTACGAGCAGTACTTC.

The chain links TRBV29-1 to TRBJ2-5, with D perhaps TRBD1 (5 bases). Near its end, the DNA agrees better with TRBJ2-7, so the J call may be wrong. CDR1 and CDR2 (germline): SQVTM, ANQGSEA. This CDR3 region has 13 residues. CDR3 in amino acids: CSVDTGWSYEQYF. The DNA for the CDR3 is TGCAGCGTCGACACAGGTTGGTCCTACGAGCAGTACTTC.

This chain joins TRBV4-2 and TRBJ2-2; D not resolved. The CDR3 has 15 residues. CDR1 and CDR2 from the germline V gene are LGHNA and YNFKEQ. The V end lost 0 bases, the J end lost 6 bases, and 11 bases lay between the germline ends. CDR3 bases: TGTGCCAGCAGCCAAGATTCAGGTACAGCCGGGGAGCTGTTTTTT. This sequence encodes CASSQDSGTAGELFF.

V and J are TRBV10-2 and TRBJ1-1; D not resolved. With 6 bases removed from V and 1 base from J, the gap between germline ends came to 12 bases. The CDR3 loop spans 14 amino acids. The V gene's germline CDR1 is WSHSY and CDR2 SAAADI. CDR3 in DNA: TGCGCCAGCAGGGGAACATTTTCGAACACTGAAGCTTTCTTT. Translated: CASRGTFSNTEAFF.

This clone showed up just once. The chain carries TRBV10-3 and TRBJ2-1; D is unclear. V was trimmed by 4 bases and J by 8 bases, leaving 6 bases between them. CDR1 ENHRY and CDR2 SYGVKD come from the germline V gene. The CDR3 length is 11 residues. The CDR3 here is CAISARHEQFF. The CDR3 nucleotides are TGTGCCATCAGTGCGCGCCATGAGCAGTTCTTC.

The chain has TRBV11-2 and TRBJ2-3; D call uncertain. The CDR3 totals 15 residues. Germline assignment: CDR1 SGHAT and CDR2 FQNNGV. The germline V and J ends were trimmed by 5 bases and 4 bases, with 16 bases remaining between them. For the CDR3, the DNA is TGTGCCAGCAGCCCCCCGGAAGGGCACGCAGATACGCAGTATTTT. Translated, it gives CASSPPEGHADTQYF.

The chain couples TRBV4-1 to TRBJ2-2; 9 bases are a match to TRBD2. The V gene end was trimmed by 3 bases and the J gene end by 9 bases; junction bases not matched to a gene: 8. Per germline, CDR1 MGHRA and CDR2 YSYEKL. The CDR3 sequence is 15 residues long. CDR3 nucleotides: TGCGCCAGCAGCCATAGCGGGAGTCCCGGTCGGGAGCTGTTTTTT. Translated, it gives CASSHSGSPGRELFF.

This clone was observed once. This chain joins TRBV4-1 and TRBJ2-7; D unresolved. This CDR3 has 16 residues. The V end lost 0 bases, the J end lost 2 bases, and 14 bases lay between the germline ends. In germline, CDR1 is MGHRA, CDR2 YSYEKL. This CDR3 reads CASSQDTSSRTYEQYF. The CDR3 nucleotides are TGCGCCAGCAGCCAAGATACGAGTAGTAGAACCTACGAGCAGTACTTC.

This clone was detected only once. This chain connects TRBV28 to TRBJ2-7, with 9 nucleotides matching TRBD1. V gave up 4 bases and J gave up 2 bases; unmatched junction bases: 6. The CDR3 is 15 amino acids. Germline lookup yields CDR1 MDHEN and CDR2 SYDVKM. The CDR3 DNA reads as TGTGCCAGCAGTTACAGGGGGCGCTATGCCTACGAGCAGTACTTC. Protein sequence: CASSYRGRYAYEQYF.

V and J are TRBV2 and TRBJ1-1; D perhaps matches TRBD1 (5 bases). V lost 7 bases to trimming and J lost 1 base, with 10 bases between them. There are 13 residues in the CDR3. Germline lookup yields CDR1 SNHLY and CDR2 FYNNEI. The CDR3 protein is CASKETGNTEAFF. The CDR3 bases are TGTGCCAGCAAGGAAACAGGGAACACTGAAGCTTTCTTT.

The V gene is TRBV5-4, the J gene TRBJ2-7, with D uncertain. The V end was cut by 5 bases, the J end by 0 bases, with 9 bases between. The CDR3 spans 13 residues. Germline CDR1 and CDR2: SGHNT and YYREEE (reference sequence). The CDR3 coding sequence is TGTGCCAGCAGGAGTACGATCTCCTACGAGCAGTACTTC. Protein product: CASRSTISYEQYF.